This TCR beta chain derives from a study of shared clonotypes between healthy human individuals. TCRdb's table, derived via immunoSEQ multiplex PCR, lists solely in-frame clones and lacks some. In the table there are more than 450,000 clones, around 74% of which are singletons. Germline V lookup: CDR1 KGHSH, CDR2 LQKENI. The CDR3 spans 15 residues. Trimming removed 3 bases from V and 2 bases from J, with 10 bases in between. The genes are TRBV18 and TRBJ2-2; a possible D gene is TRBD1 (5 bases). Sequencing was done on a sample of PBMCs. This receptor was obtained from a woman aged 40-49 years in good health. Some clones in this sample may be carry-over from other donors' samples. CDR3: CASSPGQTNTGELFF. In DNA, the CDR3 is TGTGCCAGCTCACCGGGGCAGACCAACACCGGGGAGCTGTTTTTT.